These 24 T cell receptor beta chains were sequenced from one sample in a study of regulatory T cells in long-lasting Graves disease. Time point defined: persistent/refractory GD, antithyroid drugs over 5 years with positive TRAb. RNA extracted from PBMCs served as the sequencing template. To make TCR beta libraries, researchers used iRepertoire HTBI primers and Arm-PCR of CDR3 regions. In TCRdb, the multiplex PCR reads were re-called with MiXCR into one record per CDR3 protein. The sample records about 450,000 distinct CDR3 sequences, 23% being singletons. Source: peripheral blood mononuclear cells (PBMCs), taken when the disease was refractory, from a patient treated with antithyroid drugs. Source of these receptors: a female donor with Graves disease.

The rearrangement links TRBV14 to TRBJ2-7; 7 bases line up with TRBD1. The CDR3 runs to 15 residues. V lost 3 bases and J lost 4; bases outside the gene matches: 9. Germline loops: CDR1 SGHDN, CDR2 FVKESK. In nucleotides, the CDR3 is TGTGCCAGCAGCCAGAGTGACAGGGAAGTATACGAGCAGTACTTC. Protein sequence: CASSQSDREVYEQYF.

The CDR3 loop reads CATSRDLNNYGYTF. The CDR3 coding sequence is TGTGCCACCAGCAGAGATTTGAATAACTATGGCTACACCTTC. The chain has TRBV15 and TRBJ1-2; D gene unclear. Germline CDR1 reads LNHNV; CDR2 reads YYDKDF (reference sequence). The CDR3 is 14 amino acids. Trimming left V 0 bases short and J 1 base short, with 6 bases between.

CDR3 DNA: TGTGCCAGCAGTTTATACGGGGACAGGGGTCCCCTCTACGAGCAGTACTTC. It yields the protein CASSLYGDRGPLYEQYF. The chain employs TRBV27 and TRBJ2-7; 10 nucleotides align to TRBD1. The CDR3 is 17 residues long. V lost 1 base to trimming and J lost 3 bases; unmatched junction nucleotides: 9. Looked up from germline, CDR1 is MNHEY and CDR2 is SMNVEV (reference sequence).

Many counts were recorded for this clonotype. The V and J genes are TRBV28 and TRBJ1-3; D is unclear. Germline-derived CDR1 and CDR2 are MDHEN and SYDVKM. The CDR3 is 15 residues long. V was cut by 4 bases and J by 0 bases, with 10 bases left in between. The CDR3 here is CASSSLGLSGNTIYF. Written as DNA, the CDR3 is TGTGCCAGCAGTTCCCTCGGGCTCTCTGGAAACACCATATATTTT.

Turning to this clonotype: A read error may be the cause here, since a much bigger clone is one base away. The chain uses TRBV2 and TRBJ2-5, with D hard to call. V lost 7 bases to trimming and J lost 5 bases, with 8 bases between them. CDR1 SNHLY and CDR2 FYNNEI come from the germline V gene. The CDR3 extends over 11 amino acids. This chain's CDR3 is CASNARETQYF. CDR3 nucleotide sequence: TGTGCCAGCAATGCCCGGGAGACCCAGTACTTC.

At least ten counts were recorded for this clonotype. The J gene is TRBJ1-2, the V gene TRBV11-2, with D possibly matching TRBD1 (5 bases). CDR3 length equals 13 residues. Trimming shortened V by 5 bases and J by 8 bases, and 15 bases separated the two germline ends. Per germline, CDR1 SGHAT and CDR2 FQNNGV. The CDR3 DNA is TGTGCCAGCAGCCGCCAGGGAGGGCCGGGCTACACCTTC. Translating gives CASSRQGGPGYTF.

This chain connects TRBV5-1 to TRBJ1-2; 9 nucleotides line up with TRBD1. V trimming: 4 bases; J trimming: 7 bases; junction bases outside the gene matches: 5. Germline assignment: CDR1 SGHRS and CDR2 YFSETQ. The CDR3 runs 13 residues. CDR3: CASSPGQGFGYTF. CDR3 nucleotide sequence: TGCGCCAGCAGCCCGGGACAGGGATTTGGCTACACCTTC.

This clonotype has a handful of counts. V usage is TRBV27 and J usage is TRBJ1-1; possible D gene TRBD1, 5 bases. This CDR3 region has 13 residues. CDR1 is MNHEY, CDR2 SMNVEV, per germline (reference sequence). The V gene lost 6 bases and the J gene lost 1 base, with 9 bases spanning the gap. Written as DNA, the CDR3 is TGTGCCAGCAGCGGGGGGGGGAACACTGAAGCTTTCTTT. Amino acids: CASSGGGNTEAFF.

This clonotype was seen ten or more times. This sequence joins TRBV12-3 or TRBV12-4 and TRBJ1-1; the match to TRBD1 covers 10 bases. The CDR3 is made up of 15 amino acids. After removal of 5 bases from V and 1 base from J, the junction contained 4 bases not matched to a gene. The CDR3 sequence: CASSPRDRGNTEAFF. The CDR3 DNA sequence: TGTGCCAGCAGTCCCCGGGACAGGGGGAACACTGAAGCTTTCTTT.

Ten or more counts support this clonotype. This chain links TRBV6-1 with TRBJ1-4, with D possibly being TRBD1 (6 bases). V was clipped by 1 base and J by 7 bases, with 10 bases between them. The CDR3 consists of 14 residues. Germline CDR1 is MNHNS and CDR2 is SASEGT. The CDR3 DNA reads TGTGCCAGCAGTGAAGGGCAGGGGACTGAAAAACTGTTTTTT. Protein product: CASSEGQGTEKLFF.

This clonotype was detected ten times or more. The chain carries TRBV28 and TRBJ2-7; D might be TRBD2 (6 bases). The length of the CDR3 is 14 residues. The germline V gene has CDR1 MDHEN and CDR2 SYDVKM. V was clipped by 3 bases and J by 4 bases, with 13 bases between them. The CDR3 sequence is CASSLGRPNYEQYF. DNA for the CDR3: TGTGCCAGCAGTTTGGGGAGGCCGAATTACGAGCAGTACTTC. Together with reference TRBV28 and TRBJ2-7, the CDR3 gives the full variable domain: DVKVTQSSRYLVKRTGEKVFLECVQDMDHENMFWYRQDPGLGLRLIYFSYDVKMKEKGDIPEGYSVSREKKERFSLILESASTNQTSMYLCASSLGRPNYEQYFGPGTRLTVT.

CDR3: CAWSPRTTGSGRETQYF. CDR3 nucleotides: TGTGCCTGGAGTCCCCGAACAACAGGGTCAGGGAGAGAGACCCAGTACTTC. The chain uses TRBV30 and TRBJ2-5, with D perhaps TRBD1 (6 bases). This CDR3 has 17 residues. V shed 2 bases and J shed 4 bases, with 23 bases lying between them. Germline V CDR1 and CDR2: GTSNPN, SVGIG (reference sequence).

This clonotype was picked up many times. This chain joins TRBV18 and TRBJ1-1; no clear D. CDR1 KGHSH and CDR2 LQKENI come from the germline V gene. The CDR3 consists of 13 residues. Deletions cut 1 base from V and 4 bases from J, with 7 bases between. The CDR3 coding sequence is TGTGCCAGCTCACCACAAGGAGTCACTGAAGCTTTCTTT. It specifies CASSPQGVTEAFF.

This clonotype was counted a few times. The chain uses TRBV19 and TRBJ1-4; TRBD1 matches 7 bases. Trimming cost V 5 bases and J 5 bases; bases outside gene matches: 8. The CDR3 contains 15 residues. The germline CDR1 and CDR2 sequences are LNHDA and SQIVND (reference sequence). Here the CDR3 DNA reads TGTGCCAGTAGTTTTAGGGACAGCGAGAATGAAAAACTGTTTTTT. It specifies CASSFRDSENEKLFF.

Ten or more counts support this clonotype. Its ends do not fully match the called genes, so a read error is possible. The chain is built from TRBV28 and TRBJ1-1; D might be TRBD1 (6 bases). The CDR3 totals 11 residues. CDR1 and CDR2 (germline): MDHEN, SYDVKM. CDR3: CASSYRAEAFF. CDR3 coding DNA: TGTGCCAGCTCTTACAGGGCTGAGGCTTTCTTT.

This sequence joins TRBV6-1 and TRBJ2-2; D might be TRBD1 (6 bases). Trimming cost V 6 bases and J 0 bases, with 14 bases left between them. Germline V gene lookup returns CDR1 MNHNS and CDR2 SASEGT. CDR3 length: 16 residues. CDR3 in amino acids: CASRPTGLANTGELFF. The CDR3, as DNA: TGTGCCAGCAGACCGACAGGTCTCGCGAACACCGGGGAGCTGTTTTTT.

In its sample, this clonotype was seen many times. The chain employs TRBV24-1 and TRBJ2-3; no definite D call. This CDR3 region has 14 residues. Trimming removed 0 bases from V and 0 bases from J, with 3 bases in between. Germline V gene lookup returns CDR1 KGHDR and CDR2 SFDVKD. The CDR3 loop is CATSDLHSTDTQYF. CDR3 nucleotide sequence: TGTGCCACCAGTGATTTGCACAGCACAGATACGCAGTATTTT.

This clonotype was found a few times. The V call is TRBV18, the J call TRBJ1-1, with TRBD1 matching over 10 bases. This CDR3 is 12 amino acids long. Unmatched junction bases numbered 3, after V lost 9 bases and J lost 5 bases. Germline V gene data show CDR1 as KGHSH and CDR2 as LQKENI. The CDR3 DNA reads TGTGCCAGGGACAGGGGGTGGACTGAAGCTTTCTTT. Amino acids: CARDRGWTEAFF.

The gene calls are TRBV29-1 and TRBJ2-1; D gene uncertain. V lost 4 bases and J lost 7, with 17 bases in between. CDR3 length: 14 amino acids. Germline CDR1 is SQVTM and CDR2 is ANQGSEA. The CDR3 spells CSVVPKIIGNEQFF. CDR3 DNA sequence: TGCAGCGTTGTGCCTAAGATAATAGGAAATGAGCAGTTCTTC.

This rearrangement joins TRBV30 to TRBJ2-7, with D possibly TRBD2 on 6 matching bases. Trimming left V 3 bases short and J 4 bases short, with 10 bases between. CDR3 length: 12 amino acids. The germline CDR1 and CDR2 sequences are GTSNPN and SVGIG (reference sequence). CDR3 nucleotides: TGTGCCTGGAGCGTCCGGGGGTACGAGCAGTACTTC. It yields the protein CAWSVRGYEQYF.

This clonotype has just a few counts. The chain couples TRBV20-1 to TRBJ1-5; D ambiguous. CDR3 size: 14 residues. Trimming stripped 1 base from V and 4 bases from J, with 11 bases between. Looked up from germline, CDR1 is DFQATT and CDR2 is SNEGSKA (reference sequence). The CDR3 protein is CSARGHVLNQPQHF. The CDR3 DNA is TGCAGTGCTAGAGGACATGTACTTAATCAGCCCCAGCATTTT.

The CDR3 is CASSETKGSNQPQHF. For the CDR3, the DNA is TGTGCCAGCAGTGAGACCAAGGGGAGCAATCAGCCCCAGCATTTT. The chain combines TRBV6-1 with TRBJ1-5; TRBD1 is a possible D gene (5 bases). Germline values: CDR1 MNHNS, CDR2 SASEGT. V lost 3 bases and J lost 1, with 10 bases in between. The CDR3 consists of 15 residues.

The chain is built from TRBV6-1 and TRBJ2-2; no definite D call. The V and J ends lost 6 bases and 2 bases respectively, with 13 bases between them. The CDR3 contains 15 residues. Germline V lookup: CDR1 MNHNS, CDR2 SASEGT. In DNA form, the CDR3 reads TGTGCCAGCAGCCCGGAACCATATAACACCGGGGAGCTGTTTTTT. Protein sequence: CASSPEPYNTGELFF.

The V call is TRBV7-2, the J call TRBJ1-2; 10 positions agree with TRBD1. The CDR3 totals 16 residues. Looked up from germline, CDR1 is SGHTA and CDR2 is FQGNSA. The ends lost 5 bases at V and 2 bases at J; junction bases unmatched: 8. The CDR3 loop is CASSPTGTGENYGYTF. The CDR3 DNA sequence: TGTGCCAGCAGCCCGACTGGGACAGGGGAAAACTATGGCTACACCTTC.